These 25 T cell receptor beta chains were all obtained from the same sample, sequenced in a study of cytomegalovirus exposure and HLA in healthy donors. Primers included in the PCR were 60 Vbeta and 13 Jbeta primers. Using immunoSEQ multiplex PCR, the repertoire was profiled, and TCRdb retains in-frame clones only, with some absent. The table has approximately 58,000 clones, approximately 80% seen once; the top ten hold 4.3%. Material: PBMCs. These receptors originate from a man aged 25-45 years in good health and CMV-seronegative.

V gene TRBV30 combines with J gene TRBJ1-5; 9 nucleotides line up with TRBD1. Looked up from germline, CDR1 is GTSNPN and CDR2 is SVGIG (reference sequence). The CDR3 is 15 residues long. Trimming at V came to 1 base and at J to 7 bases, leaving 8 bases not matched to a gene. Written as DNA, the CDR3 is TGTGCCTGGAGTGGGGAGGGACAGGGTATCCAGCCCCAGCATTTT. Translation gives CAWSGEGQGIQPQHF.

The gene calls are TRBV19 and TRBJ2-3, with 9 bases matching TRBD1. The CDR3 totals 17 residues. J lost 4 bases, V lost 6 bases, and 14 bases had no gene match. Germline V gene lookup returns CDR1 LNHDA and CDR2 SQIVND (reference sequence). The CDR3 DNA follows: TGTGCCAGTAGCCCCTACCAACAGGGGGCATGGGCAGATACGCAGTATTTT. The encoded protein is CASSPYQQGAWADTQYF.

This clone came up once. The chain uses TRBV27 and TRBJ2-7; 8 bases agree with TRBD1. Germline CDR1 MNHEY, CDR2 SMNVEV (reference sequence). This CDR3 region has 15 residues. Unmatched junction bases numbered 8, after V lost 4 bases and J lost 3 bases. The CDR3: CASSSFGQGRYEQYF. Here the CDR3 DNA reads TGTGCCAGCAGTTCATTTGGACAGGGCCGCTACGAGCAGTACTTC.

With respect to this clone: One junction end does not reproduce the germline sequence, and a read error may be involved. The chain is built from TRBV4-2 and TRBJ1-1; no firm D call. CDR3 size: 13 residues. Germline CDR1 and CDR2: LGHNA and YNFKEQ. This CDR3 is CASSQDTDLRKLF. In nucleotides, the CDR3 is TGTGCCAGCAGCCAAGATACGGACTTACGGAAGCTCTTT.

CDR3 in amino acids: CASSGGTGVTGELFF. The CDR3 DNA follows: TGTGCCAGCAGCGGCGGGACAGGGGTAACCGGGGAGCTGTTTTTT. This chain links TRBV5-4 with TRBJ2-2, with 10 bases identical to TRBD1. After removal of 4 bases from V and 5 bases from J, the junction contained 5 bases not matched to a gene. The CDR3 totals 15 residues. Germline V gene data show CDR1 as SGHNT and CDR2 as YYREEE (reference sequence).

This clone was recorded a few times. The chain is built from TRBV6-1 and TRBJ1-1; a possible D gene is TRBD1 (5 bases). Germline lookup yields CDR1 MNHNS and CDR2 SASEGT. The V gene lost 2 bases and the J gene lost 0 bases, with 10 bases spanning the gap. This CDR3 is built from 15 residues. CDR3 DNA: TGTGCCAGCAGTGAACCCAGGGCTTTGAACACTGAAGCTTTCTTT. Translation gives CASSEPRALNTEAFF.

This clone was picked up one time. The rearrangement links TRBV9 to TRBJ2-1, with 9 bases aligning to TRBD1. The trim removed 0 bases at V and 3 bases at J, leaving 7 bases unmatched. Germline V gene data show CDR1 as SGDLS and CDR2 as YYNGEE. CDR3 length: 17 amino acids. The CDR3 coding sequence is TGTGCCAGCAGCGTAGAAGCTGGGACAGGGATCTACAATGAGCAGTTCTTC. It yields the protein CASSVEAGTGIYNEQFF.

The chain combines TRBV7-9 with TRBJ2-7, with 7 bases lining up with TRBD1. Germline-derived CDR1 and CDR2 are SEHNR and FQNEAQ (reference sequence). This CDR3 contains 14 residues. J lost 4 bases, V lost 4 bases, and 7 bases had no gene match. The CDR3 reads CASSSRDSPYEQYF. The DNA for the CDR3 is TGTGCCAGCAGCTCCCGGGACAGCCCTTACGAGCAGTACTTC. Combining the CDR3 with reference TRBV7-9 and TRBJ2-7 gives the whole variable domain DTGVSQNPRHKITKRGQNVTFRCDPISEHNRLYWYRQTLGQGPEFLTYFQNEAQLEKSRLLSDRFSAERPKGSFSTLEIQRTEQGDSAMYLCASSSRDSPYEQYFGPGTRLTVT.

For this clone: One end of the junction is discordant with germline, which a read error may explain. The chain uses TRBV10-3 and TRBJ1-1, with 8 bases identical to TRBD1. Germline V gene sequence: CDR1 ENHRY, CDR2 SYGVKD. The CDR3 contains 14 residues. CDR3 sequence: CAISDRTGNAEAFF. CDR3 nucleotides: TGTGCCATCAGTGACAGGACAGGGAACGCTGAAGCTTTCTTT.

The chain uses TRBV4-3 and TRBJ1-2; D gene ambiguous. The V end lost 1 base, the J end lost 5 bases, and 14 bases lay between the germline ends. In germline, CDR1 is LGHNA, CDR2 YSLEER. There are 15 residues in the CDR3. The CDR3 DNA sequence: TGCGCCAGCAGCCAAGTCCGGGGTCCCATATATGGCTACACCTTC. Translated: CASSQVRGPIYGYTF.

The genes are TRBV5-6 and TRBJ2-1, with D possibly matching TRBD2 (5 bases). The CDR3 loop spans 15 amino acids. Trimming took 4 bases from V and 1 from J, leaving 12 bases between them. From germline, CDR1 is SGHDT and CDR2 YYEEEE. CDR3 sequence (DNA): TGTGCCAGCAGCGCCGGACTCCAGTCCTACAATGAGCAGTTCTTC. This codes for CASSAGLQSYNEQFF.

The chain recombines TRBV6-5 with TRBJ1-5; maybe TRBD1 (5 bases). Looked up from germline, CDR1 is MNHEY and CDR2 is SVGAGI. Trimming cost V 7 bases and J 2 bases, with 12 bases left between them. The CDR3 has 14 amino acids. CDR3 DNA sequence: TGTGCCAGCACTCTGGGAGGGGGCAATCAGCCCCAGCATTTT. Its protein product is CASTLGGGNQPQHF.

The genes are TRBV7-2 and TRBJ1-4, with TRBD1 matching over 7 bases. Trimming removed 3 bases from V and 4 bases from J; junction bases left unmatched: 8. This CDR3 is 16 amino acids long. Germline values: CDR1 SGHTA, CDR2 FQGNSA. CDR3 sequence (DNA): TGTGCCAGCAGCTTGCCGACAGGGAGCCTTAATGAAAAACTGTTTTTT. This encodes CASSLPTGSLNEKLFF.

V gene TRBV15 combines with J gene TRBJ1-3, with 7 nucleotides matching TRBD1. Germline-derived CDR1 and CDR2 are LNHNV and YYDKDF (reference sequence). The CDR3 consists of 13 residues. Trimming removed 5 bases from V and 11 bases from J; junction bases left unmatched: 9. Written as DNA, the CDR3 is TGTGCCACCAGCGGCTCAGGGGGAAAAGCCATATATTTT. Amino acids: CATSGSGGKAIYF.

The V gene is TRBV5-1, the J gene TRBJ2-3; unclear D gene. CDR1 and CDR2 (germline): SGHRS, YFSETQ. Trimming cost V 2 bases and J 5 bases, with 6 bases left between them. The CDR3 totals 12 residues. The CDR3 DNA reads TGCGCCAGCAGCTTCCCCGGAGATACGCAGTATTTT. Amino acids: CASSFPGDTQYF.

This clone has just one count. V is TRBV7-9 and J is TRBJ2-5; tentative D call: TRBD2 (7 bases). The CDR3 runs 13 residues. V lost 5 bases and J 3 bases, leaving 10 bases between the germline ends. Germline V gene sequence: CDR1 SEHNR, CDR2 FQNEAQ (reference sequence). CDR3 protein: CASSQGREETQYF. CDR3 DNA: TGTGCCAGCAGCCAGGGGAGGGAAGAGACCCAGTACTTC. Using reference TRBV7-9 and TRBJ2-5 for the parts outside the CDR3, the full variable domain is DTGVSQNPRHKITKRGQNVTFRCDPISEHNRLYWYRQTLGQGPEFLTYFQNEAQLEKSRLLSDRFSAERPKGSFSTLEIQRTEQGDSAMYLCASSQGREETQYFGPGTRLLVL.

The chain's CDR3 is CASSPRLVVDTQYF. The DNA for the CDR3 is TGTGCCAGCAGCCCCCGACTAGTTGTGGATACGCAGTATTTT. This rearrangement joins TRBV7-6 to TRBJ2-3, with a tentative D call TRBD2 (6 bases). The CDR3 runs to 14 residues. Germline V lookup: CDR1 SGHVS, CDR2 FNYEAQ. Trimming took 5 bases from V and 6 from J, leaving 15 bases between them.

This chain links TRBV4-2 with TRBJ2-1; TRBD2 might be the D (6 bases). Germline CDR1 is LGHNA and CDR2 is YNFKEQ. The CDR3 is made up of 13 amino acids. Deletions cut 4 bases from V and 6 bases from J, with 10 bases between. This CDR3 is CASSPGEVNEQFF. The CDR3 region has the DNA TGTGCCAGCAGCCCCGGGGAGGTCAATGAGCAGTTCTTC.

A word on this clone: Within the sample, other DNA sequences also encode this same CDR3. The chain uses TRBV7-2 and TRBJ2-5, with 8 bases matching TRBD1. Losses at the gene ends were 5 bases for V and 5 bases for J; bases not matched to a gene: 13. Germline V gives CDR1 SGHTA, CDR2 FQGNSA. CDR3 size: 16 residues. CDR3 nucleotide sequence: TGTGCCAGCAGCCCGCGGACAGGGAGGCTCGTGGAGACCCAGTACTTC. The encoded protein is CASSPRTGRLVETQYF.

The V and J genes are TRBV15 and TRBJ1-1, with a possible D match to TRBD1 (5 bases). The CDR3 is 16 amino acids. The germline V gene encodes CDR1 LNHNV and CDR2 YYDKDF (reference sequence). Trimming stripped 4 bases from V and 6 bases from J, with 21 bases between. For the CDR3, the DNA is TGTGCCACCAGCACCTCCTTACAGGCGCCTTTCTCTGAAGCTTTCTTT. Encoded protein: CATSTSLQAPFSEAFF. The variable domain in full, completed from reference TRBV15 and TRBJ1-1, reads DAMVIQNPRYQVTQFGKPVTLSCSQTLNHNVMYWYQQKSSQAPKLLFHYYDKDFNNEADTPDNFQSRRPNTSFCFLDIRSPGLGDTAMYLCATSTSLQAPFSEAFFGQGTRLTVV.

V is TRBV10-2 and J is TRBJ2-1; the D gene is possibly TRBD2 (6 bases). V dropped 8 bases and J dropped 3 bases, with 11 bases sitting between them. The V gene's germline CDR1 is WSHSY and CDR2 SAAADI. There are 13 residues in the CDR3. DNA for the CDR3: TGCGCCAGCGGGACTGCAAACTACAATGAGCAGTTCTTC. It codes for CASGTANYNEQFF.

The V gene is TRBV4-1, the J gene TRBJ1-1; 9 positions match TRBD1. V gave up 3 bases and J gave up 0 bases; unmatched junction bases: 8. Germline-derived CDR1 and CDR2 are MGHRA and YSYEKL. The CDR3 extends over 17 amino acids. The CDR3 coding sequence is TGCGCCAGCAGCCAGGCCCCAGGGACAGGGATGAACACTGAAGCTTTCTTT. This gives the protein CASSQAPGTGMNTEAFF.

The chain uses TRBV7-2 and TRBJ2-2; D is perhaps TRBD2 (5 bases). There are 14 residues in the CDR3. Germline CDR1 is SGHTA and CDR2 is FQGNSA. Trimming cost V 1 base and J 4 bases, with 7 bases left between them. This CDR3 is CASSLGRGTGELFF. In DNA form, the CDR3 reads TGTGCCAGCAGCTTAGGTCGGGGCACCGGGGAGCTGTTTTTT.

In its sample, this clone is medium-sized (0.01 to 0.1%). The chain couples TRBV11-2 to TRBJ1-1; perhaps TRBD1 as D (5 bases). V lost 8 bases and J lost 0, with 19 bases in between. The CDR3 contains 16 residues. Germline V CDR1 and CDR2: SGHAT, FQNNGV. For the CDR3, the DNA is TGTGCCAGCGGGAAGATCGGGGGACCTATGAACACTGAAGCTTTCTTT. It is translated as CASGKIGGPMNTEAFF.

The rearrangement links TRBV11-3 to TRBJ2-1, with 13 bases matching TRBD2. The CDR3 runs to 16 residues. The ends lost 4 bases at V and 3 bases at J; junction bases unmatched: 3. Per germline, CDR1 SGHNT and CDR2 YENEEA. CDR3: CASSSRTSGSYNEQFF. The CDR3 DNA reads as TGTGCCAGCAGCTCCCGGACTAGCGGGAGCTACAATGAGCAGTTCTTC.